These 4 T cell receptor beta chains came from one sample sequenced in a study of response to subunit inactivated influenza vaccine. From the RT-PCR reads, TCRdb called clonotypes with MiXCR, one entry per CDR3 protein. The data contain fewer than 600,000 distinct CDR3 sequences, approximately 7.3% of them singletons. The starting material was PBMCs from blood, obtained around 25 months after vaccination. Receptors were obtained from a man between 50 and 69 years old who received an inactivated influenza vaccine.

The chain combines TRBV3-1 with TRBJ2-3; D remains ambiguous. The V and J ends lost 8 bases and 4 bases respectively, with 7 bases between them. CDR3 length equals 11 residues. Germline V gene lookup returns CDR1 LGHDT and CDR2 YNNKEL (reference sequence). The CDR3 DNA is TGTGCCAGCGGAACTGCAGATACGCAGTATTTT. It codes for CASGTADTQYF.

This clonotype was recorded many times. V gene TRBV2 combines with J gene TRBJ2-1, with TRBD1 matching over 7 bases. Germline trimming cut 7 bases from V and 8 bases from J; bases unmatched to any gene: 11. Per the germline V gene, CDR1 is SNHLY and CDR2 is FYNNEI. The CDR3 has 14 residues. DNA of the CDR3: TGTGCCAGCATAGCAGGAAGGGGGCCAGATGAGCAGTTCTTC. Its translation is CASIAGRGPDEQFF.

Ten or more counts support this clonotype. The chain is built from TRBV4-2 and TRBJ2-4; 7 nucleotides agree with TRBD2. CDR1 LGHNA and CDR2 YNFKEQ come from the germline V gene. The CDR3 totals 17 residues. The trim removed 3 bases at V and 3 bases at J, leaving 11 bases unmatched. The CDR3 DNA reads TGTGCCAGCAGCCACGGGTCGCGGGAGAGGGTCAAAAACATTCAGTACTTC. It specifies CASSHGSRERVKNIQYF.

This sequence joins TRBV7-9 and TRBJ2-2, with TRBD1 matching over 7 bases. Germline CDR1 and CDR2: SEHNR and FQNEAQ (reference sequence). The CDR3 runs to 13 residues. Trimming at V came to 4 bases and at J to 7 bases, leaving 3 bases not matched to a gene. CDR3 sequence: CASSYRGNGELFF. As DNA, the CDR3 is TGTGCCAGCAGCTACAGGGGAAACGGGGAGCTGTTTTTT.